This T cell receptor (beta chain) was recorded in a study of beta chain features in type 1 diabetes. This clone was observed a handful of times. The target antigen is unknown. CDR3 length: 15 residues. The V end lost 4 bases, the J end lost 4 bases, and 15 bases lay between the germline ends. CDR1 is SGHRS, CDR2 YFSETQ, per germline. Since all of the isolated RNA was reverse transcribed, expressed TCRB transcripts were what got sequenced. The repertoire was sequenced with immunoSEQ multiplex PCR; TCRdb's copy has only in-frame clones and lacks some. This repertoire shows some 250,000 clones, 11% to 15% found once; its top ten account for about 0.019%. Study observations and caveats: A PCR bias possibly favoring shorter templates would apply equally to patients and controls. In comparison with healthy donors, patients had naive, central memory and Treg TCRB repertoires that appeared more similar. Type 1 diabetes patients had moderately but significantly shorter TCRB CDR3s in all four CD4+ subsets.

Sequenced: naive CD4+ T cells from blood. The TCR was taken from a man aged 25-45 years with type 1 diabetes. V gene TRBV5-1 combines with J gene TRBJ2-1; weak D call: TRBD2 (6 bases). CDR3 sequence (DNA): TGCGCCAGCAGCCGTCTGGAGGGAAGATACAATGAGCAGTTCTTC. It yields the protein CASSRLEGRYNEQFF.